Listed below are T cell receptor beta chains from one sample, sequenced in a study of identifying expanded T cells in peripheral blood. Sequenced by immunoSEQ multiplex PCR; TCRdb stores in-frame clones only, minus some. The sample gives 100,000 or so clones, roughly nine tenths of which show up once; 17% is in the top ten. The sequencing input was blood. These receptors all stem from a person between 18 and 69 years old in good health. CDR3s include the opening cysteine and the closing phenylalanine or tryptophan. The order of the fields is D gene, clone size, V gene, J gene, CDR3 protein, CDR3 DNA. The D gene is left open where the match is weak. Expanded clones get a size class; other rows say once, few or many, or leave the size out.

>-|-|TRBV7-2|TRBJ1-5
CASSVGGWHQPQHF
TGTGCCAGCAGCGTCGGGGGATGGCATCAGCCCCAGCATTTT
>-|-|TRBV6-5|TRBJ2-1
CASRLGDEQFF
TGTGCCAGCAGACTAGGGGATGAGCAGTTCTTC
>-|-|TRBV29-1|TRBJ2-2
CSVRIGGPNTGELFF
TGCAGCGTTAGGATAGGGGGGCCGAACACCGGGGAGCTGTTTTTT
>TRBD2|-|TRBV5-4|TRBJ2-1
CASSLDSGGAHEQFF
TGTGCCAGCAGCTTGGATAGCGGGGGGGCTCATGAGCAGTTCTTC
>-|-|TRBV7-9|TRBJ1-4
CASSLNGVTNEKLFF
TGTGCCAGCAGTCTTAACGGGGTAACTAATGAAAAACTGTTTTTT
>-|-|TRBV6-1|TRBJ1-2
CASREIFEGGYTF
TGTGCCAGCAGGGAAATATTCGAGGGTGGCTACACCTTC
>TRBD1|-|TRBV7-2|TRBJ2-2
CASSPQAGTGETGELFF
TGTGCCAGCAGCCCACAGGCCGGGACAGGGGAGACCGGGGAGCTGTTTTTT
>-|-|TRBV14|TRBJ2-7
CASSQGPRGTYEQYF
TGTGCCAGCAGCCAAGGTCCGCGGGGAACCTACGAGCAGTACTTC
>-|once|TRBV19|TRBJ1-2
CASIKGAGNYGYTF
TGTGCCAGTATTAAGGGCGCAGGGAACTATGGCTACACCTTC
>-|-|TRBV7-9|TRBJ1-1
CASSHRTKNTEAFF
TGTGCCAGCAGCCACCGGACAAAGAACACTGAAGCTTTCTTT
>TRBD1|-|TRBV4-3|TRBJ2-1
CASSGTDTYNEQFF
TGCGCCTCCTCCGGGACAGACACCTACAATGAGCAGTTCTTC
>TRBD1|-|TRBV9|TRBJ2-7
CASRDPGQGSRPHIYEQYF
TGTGCCAGCAGGGATCCGGGACAGGGGTCCCGACCCCATATCTACGAGCAGTACTTC
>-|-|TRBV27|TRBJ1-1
CASSYVLNTEAFF
TGTGCCAGCAGTTACGTGCTGAACACTGAAGCTTTCTTT
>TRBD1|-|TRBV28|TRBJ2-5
CASRLPPGQGAETQYF
TGTGCCAGCAGGTTACCCCCGGGACAGGGGGCAGAGACCCAGTACTTC
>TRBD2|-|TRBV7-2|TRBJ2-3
CASSAAGGRTDTQYF
TGTGCCAGCAGCGCCGCGGGGGGCCGCACAGATACGCAGTATTTT
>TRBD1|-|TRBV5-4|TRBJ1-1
CASSSGGTVSTEAFF
TGTGCCAGCAGCAGCGGAGGGACAGTTAGTACTGAAGCTTTCTTT
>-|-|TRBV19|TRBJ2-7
CASSSGARGDEQYF
TGTGCCAGTAGTAGTGGGGCCAGGGGTGACGAGCAGTACTTC
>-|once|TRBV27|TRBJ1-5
CASSLGGDQPQHF
TGTGCCAGCAGTTTGGGGGGGGATCAGCCCCAGCATTTT
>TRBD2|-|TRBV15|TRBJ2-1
CATRTGRGGNSYNEQFF
TGTGCCACCAGAACCGGCCGGGGGGGGAACTCCTACAATGAGCAGTTCTTC
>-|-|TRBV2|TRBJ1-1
CASSETRDTEAFF
TGTGCCAGCAGTGAAACCAGGGACACTGAAGCTTTCTTT
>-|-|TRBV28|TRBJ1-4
CASSPFVGAGTNEKLFF
TGTGCCAGCAGTCCCTTTGTGGGGGCCGGAACTAATGAAAAACTGTTTTTT
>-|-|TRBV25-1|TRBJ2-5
CASSDWQQETQYF
TGTGCCAGCAGTGATTGGCAGCAAGAGACCCAGTACTTC
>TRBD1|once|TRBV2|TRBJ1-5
CASSATGGNQPQHF
TGTGCCAGCAGTGCGACAGGGGGCAATCAGCCCCAGCATTTT
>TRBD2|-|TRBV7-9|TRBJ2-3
CASSLRLAGSTDTQYF
TGTGCCAGCAGTTTAAGACTAGCGGGGAGCACAGATACGCAGTATTTT
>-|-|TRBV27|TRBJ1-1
CASSFRGGGNTEAFF
TGTGCCAGCAGTTTCCGAGGGGGTGGGAACACTGAAGCTTTCTTT
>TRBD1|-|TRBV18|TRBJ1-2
CASSPQDQGVNYGYTF
TGTGCCAGCTCACCACAGGATCAGGGGGTGAACTATGGCTACACCTTC
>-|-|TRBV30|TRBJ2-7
CAWSTGYEQYF
TGTGCCTGGAGTACGGGCTACGAGCAGTACTTC
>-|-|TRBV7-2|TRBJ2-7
CASSLAFRIQYF
TGTGCCAGCAGCTTAGCCTTTCGGATACAGTACTTC
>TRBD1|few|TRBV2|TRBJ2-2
CASRDRDTGELFF
TGTGCCAGCAGGGACAGGGACACCGGGGAGCTGTTTTTT
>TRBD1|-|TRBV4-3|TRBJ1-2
CASSRSGQGNYGYTF
TGCGCCAGCAGCCGATCGGGACAGGGCAACTATGGCTACACCTTC
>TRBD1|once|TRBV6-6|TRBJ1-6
CASSGQGGDNSPLHF
TGTGCCAGCAGCGGGCAGGGGGGCGATAATTCACCCCTCCACTTT
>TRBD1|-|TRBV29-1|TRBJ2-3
CSGGQGREGTQYF
TGCAGCGGGGGACAGGGGCGCGAGGGTACGCAGTATTTT
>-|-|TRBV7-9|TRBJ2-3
CASSLGGTGRTDTQYF
TGTGCCAGCAGCTTGGGAGGTACAGGCCGCACAGATACGCAGTATTTT
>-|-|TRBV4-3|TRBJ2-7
CASRRTATSYEQYF
TGCGCCAGCAGAAGGACTGCTACCTCCTACGAGCAGTACTTC
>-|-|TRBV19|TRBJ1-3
CASTPRLSPVSGNTIYF
TGTGCCAGTACACCCAGGCTAAGTCCGGTTTCTGGAAACACCATATATTTT
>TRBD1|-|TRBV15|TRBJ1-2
CATSRTTQGYRSF
TGTGCCACCAGCAGAACAACACAGGGGTACAGGTCCTTC
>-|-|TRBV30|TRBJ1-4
CAWSSPNEKLFF
TGTGCCTGGAGTAGTCCGAATGAAAAACTGTTTTTT
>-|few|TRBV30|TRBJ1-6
CAWSLPGSLHF
TGTGCCTGGAGTTTGCCGGGGAGTCTCCACTTT
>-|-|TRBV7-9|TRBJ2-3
CASSLTGTDTQYF
TGTGCCAGCAGCTTAACAGGCACAGATACGCAGTATTTT
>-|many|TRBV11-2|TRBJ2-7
CASSFTEQYF
TGTGCCAGCAGCTTCACCGAGCAGTACTTC
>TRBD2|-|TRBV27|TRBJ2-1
CASSPMGGEQFF
TGTGCCAGCAGTCCCATGGGGGGGGAGCAGTTCTTC
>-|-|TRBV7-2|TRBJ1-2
CASSTRQTNYGYTF
TGTGCCAGCAGCACGCGACAGACTAACTATGGCTACACCTTC
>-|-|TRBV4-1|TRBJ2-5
CASSQAGENYF
TGCGCCAGCAGCCAAGCGGGGGAGAACTACTTC
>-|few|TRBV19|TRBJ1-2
CASKPSWGADYGYTF
TGTGCCAGTAAACCAAGCTGGGGCGCCGACTATGGCTACACCTTC
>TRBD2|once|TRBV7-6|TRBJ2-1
CASSLGLAEYNEQFF
TGTGCCAGCAGCCTCGGACTAGCGGAATACAATGAGCAGTTCTTC
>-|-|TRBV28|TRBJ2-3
CASSRRRLGTDTQYF
TGTGCCAGCAGTCGGAGGCGATTGGGCACAGATACGCAGTATTTT
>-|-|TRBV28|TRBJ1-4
CASRGSGEGGKLFF
TGTGCCAGCAGAGGATCGGGGGAGGGGGGAAAACTGTTTTTT
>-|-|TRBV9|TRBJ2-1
CASSVSGYEQFF
TGTGCCAGCAGCGTATCCGGGTATGAGCAGTTCTTC
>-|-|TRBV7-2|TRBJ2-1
CASSLVSGLPYNEQFF
TGTGCCAGCAGCTTAGTTTCCGGTCTGCCATACAATGAGCAGTTCTTC
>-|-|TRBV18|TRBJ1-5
CASSLNRALGSNQPQHF
TGTGCCAGCTCACTAAACAGGGCCCTGGGTAGCAATCAGCCCCAGCATTTT
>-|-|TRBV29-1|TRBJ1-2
CSVVRESYGYTF
TGCAGCGTTGTCCGGGAGAGCTATGGCTACACCTTC
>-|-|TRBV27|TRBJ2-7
CASSFLQGPTYEQYF
TGTGCCAGCAGTTTTTTACAGGGACCGACCTACGAGCAGTACTTC
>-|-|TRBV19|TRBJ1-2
CASSARRTKANYGYTF
TGTGCCAGTAGTGCCCGCAGGACGAAAGCTAACTATGGCTACACCTTC
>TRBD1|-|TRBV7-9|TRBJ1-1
CASSSILGRQGFEAFF
TGTGCCAGCAGCTCGATTTTGGGACGACAGGGATTTGAAGCTTTCTTT
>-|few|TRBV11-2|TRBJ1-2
CASSLEDGFYGYTF
TGTGCCAGCAGCTTAGAGGACGGATTCTATGGCTACACCTTC